This T cell receptor beta chain was sequenced for a study of technical replicates of blood from a few donors (dated by TCRdb to about 2017). A word on this clone: Its antigen has not been determined. Base qualities are not provided; no much larger clone lies one nucleotide away.

From the cysteine through the phenylalanine, the CDR3 covers 14 amino acids. Only the CDR3 region is kept as DNA, spanning 42 bases read in frame from base 1. Sequences MDHEN (CDR1) and SYDVKM (CDR2) are obtained from the germline V gene. The junction shows trimming of 6 bases on V and 2 bases on J, plus 13 bases between the germline ends. Preparation of the library involved the immunoSEQ multiplex PCR assay. This immuneACCESS table, as held by TCRdb, lists in-frame sequences with V and J called but not all clones. Of the missing ones, under half trace to an unresolved V gene in checked studies; the others have no known cause. The sample includes tens of thousands of clones, with approximately 96% observed a single time. About 0.27% of the sample lies in the top ten.

This clonotype originated in a human donor in good health. The specimen sequenced was T cells isolated from PBMCs. Recombination joined TRBV28 with TRBJ1-1; TRBD1 is possibly the D segment (5 matching bases). The CDR3 protein sequence reads: CASSRDRVNTEAFF. The sequence in DNA is TGTGCCAGCAGCCGAGACAGAGTAAACACTGAAGCTTTCTTT.